The entry that follows covers one T cell receptor beta chain sequence. Antigen specificity is unknown. Germline V gene lookup returns CDR1 SEHNR and CDR2 FQNEAQ (reference sequence). This CDR3 spans 15 amino acids. Trimming stripped 3 bases from V and 3 bases from J, with 15 bases between. The data stem from a study of blood T cells in healthy people across ages. General observations from the study: It was the long-lived donors that had more naive CD4+ cells and higher diversity than aged donors.

Through a sample-barcoded 5' primer and a J-beta primer mix, a second PCR was run for about 6 to 11 cycles. TCRdb reanalysed the 5' RACE reads using MiXCR and keeps one entry per CDR3 protein. The repertoire holds roughly 2 million distinct CDR3 sequences, with 49% as singletons. Input material: blood. V gene TRBV7-9 combines with J gene TRBJ2-7; D is undetermined. The TCR sequence derives from a woman in her 40s in good health. CDR3 nucleotide sequence: TGTGCCAGCAGCTTGATAACACTTGGGATCTACGAGCAGTACTTC. It specifies CASSLITLGIYEQYF.